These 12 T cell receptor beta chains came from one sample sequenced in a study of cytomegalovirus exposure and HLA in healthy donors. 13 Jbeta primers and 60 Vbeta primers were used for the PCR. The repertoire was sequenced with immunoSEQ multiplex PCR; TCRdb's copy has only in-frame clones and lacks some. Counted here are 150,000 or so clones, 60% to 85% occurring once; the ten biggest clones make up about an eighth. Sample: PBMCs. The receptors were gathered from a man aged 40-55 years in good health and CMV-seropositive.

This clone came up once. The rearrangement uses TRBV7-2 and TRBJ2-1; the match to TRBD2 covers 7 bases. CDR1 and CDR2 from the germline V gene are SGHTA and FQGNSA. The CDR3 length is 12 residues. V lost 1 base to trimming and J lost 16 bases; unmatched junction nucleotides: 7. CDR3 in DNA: TGTGCCAGCAGCTTAGATATAGCGGGTCAATTCTTC. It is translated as CASSLDIAGQFF.

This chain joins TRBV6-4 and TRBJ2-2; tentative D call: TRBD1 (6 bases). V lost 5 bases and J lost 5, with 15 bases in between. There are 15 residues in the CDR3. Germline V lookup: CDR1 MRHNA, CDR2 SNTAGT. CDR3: CASSLTPDRTGELFF. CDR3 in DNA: TGTGCCAGCAGTTTGACCCCGGACAGAACCGGGGAGCTGTTTTTT.

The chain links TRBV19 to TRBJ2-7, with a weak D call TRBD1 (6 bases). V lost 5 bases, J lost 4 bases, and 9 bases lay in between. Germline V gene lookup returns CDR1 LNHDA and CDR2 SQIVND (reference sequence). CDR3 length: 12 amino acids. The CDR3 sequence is CASSAGQYEQYF. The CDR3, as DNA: TGTGCCAGTAGTGCCGGACAGTACGAGCAGTACTTC.

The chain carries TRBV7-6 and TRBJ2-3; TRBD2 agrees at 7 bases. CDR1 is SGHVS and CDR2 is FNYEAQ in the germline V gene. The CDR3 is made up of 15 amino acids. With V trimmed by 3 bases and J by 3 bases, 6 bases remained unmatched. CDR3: CASSFGGSPTDTQYF. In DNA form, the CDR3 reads TGTGCCAGCAGCTTTGGCGGGAGTCCGACAGATACGCAGTATTTT.

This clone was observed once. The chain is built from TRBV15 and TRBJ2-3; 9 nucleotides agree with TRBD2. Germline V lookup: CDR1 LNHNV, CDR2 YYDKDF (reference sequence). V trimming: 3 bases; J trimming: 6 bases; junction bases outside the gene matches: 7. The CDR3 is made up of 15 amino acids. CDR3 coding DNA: TGTGCCACCAGCAGTCCTAGCGGGGCCCGGGATACGCAGTATTTT. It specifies CATSSPSGARDTQYF.

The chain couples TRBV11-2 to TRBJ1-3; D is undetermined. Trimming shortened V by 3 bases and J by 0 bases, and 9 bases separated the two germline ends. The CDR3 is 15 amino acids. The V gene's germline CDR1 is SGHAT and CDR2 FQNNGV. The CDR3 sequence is CASSFGQTSGNTIYF. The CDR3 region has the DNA TGTGCCAGCAGCTTCGGTCAAACCTCTGGAAACACCATATATTTT.

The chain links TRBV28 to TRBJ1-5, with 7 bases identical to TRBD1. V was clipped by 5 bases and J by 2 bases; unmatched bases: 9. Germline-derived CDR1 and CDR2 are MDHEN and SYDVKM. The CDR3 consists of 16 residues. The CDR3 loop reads CASSPRQGWGNQPQHF. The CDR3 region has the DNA TGTGCCAGCAGTCCACGACAGGGATGGGGCAATCAGCCCCAGCATTTT.

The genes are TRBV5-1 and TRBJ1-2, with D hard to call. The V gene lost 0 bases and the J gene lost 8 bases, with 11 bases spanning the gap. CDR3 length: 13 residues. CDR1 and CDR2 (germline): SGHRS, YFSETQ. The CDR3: CASSLESGGGYTF. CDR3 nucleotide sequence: TGCGCCAGCAGCTTGGAATCGGGCGGGGGCTACACCTTC.

CDR3 nucleotides: TGTGCCAGCAGTCCTCAGCGGACGGTTTACAATGAGCAGTTCTTC. It translates to CASSPQRTVYNEQFF. This rearrangement joins TRBV21-1 to TRBJ2-1; TRBD2, the table's D call, was not compared with the DNA. TRBV21-1 is marked as a pseudogene. CDR3 length equals 15 residues.

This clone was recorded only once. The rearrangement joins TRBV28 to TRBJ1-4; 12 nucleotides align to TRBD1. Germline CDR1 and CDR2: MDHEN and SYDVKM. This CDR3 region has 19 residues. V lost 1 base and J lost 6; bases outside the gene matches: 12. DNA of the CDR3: TGTGCCAGCAGTTTATCGGGGACAGGGGGCGCCTTCTCTGATGAAAAACTGTTTTTT. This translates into CASSLSGTGGAFSDEKLFF. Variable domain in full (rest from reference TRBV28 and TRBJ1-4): DVKVTQSSRYLVKRTGEKVFLECVQDMDHENMFWYRQDPGLGLRLIYFSYDVKMKEKGDIPEGYSVSREKKERFSLILESASTNQTSMYLCASSLSGTGGAFSDEKLFFGSGTQLSVL.

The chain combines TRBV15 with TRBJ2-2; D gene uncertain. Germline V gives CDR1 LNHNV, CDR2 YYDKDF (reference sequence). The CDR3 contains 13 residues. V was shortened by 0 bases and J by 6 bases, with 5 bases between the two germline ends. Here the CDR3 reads CATSRDRAGELFF. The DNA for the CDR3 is TGTGCCACCAGCAGAGATCGGGCCGGGGAGCTGTTTTTT.

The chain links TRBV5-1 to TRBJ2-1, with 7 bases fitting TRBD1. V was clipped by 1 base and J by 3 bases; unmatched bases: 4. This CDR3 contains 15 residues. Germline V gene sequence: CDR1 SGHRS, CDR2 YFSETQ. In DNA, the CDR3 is TGCGCCAGCAGCTTGTCTACAGGGGTCTACAATGAGCAGTTCTTC. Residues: CASSLSTGVYNEQFF. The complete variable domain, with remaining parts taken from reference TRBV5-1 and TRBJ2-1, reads KAGVTQTPRYLIKTRGQQVTLSCSPISGHRSVSWYQQTPGQGLQFLFEYFSETQRNKGNFPGRFSGRQFSNSRSEMNVSTLELGDSALYLCASSLSTGVYNEQFFGPGTRLTVL.